This TCR beta chain was sequenced in a study of long-term antiretroviral therapy in people with HIV (dated by TCRdb to between 2021 and 2022). About the investigation overall: The earliest samples were collected about a decade before the 2015 WHO recommendation for immediate ART, when ART was typically delayed until CD4 counts fell. No cross-contamination during QIAcube processing was shown when test extractions of a monoclonal T-cell line were performed alongside about 30 polyclonal samples. A retrospective serial study tested whether changes in peripheral blood TRB repertoire composition and diversity were associated with ART initiation and durable HIV suppression. Of the roughly 30 participants with HIV, ten to eleven were female. A total of 150 to 200 cryopreserved PBMC samples came from a few dozen adults with confirmed HIV infection and were collected serially over a mean of about 6 years (range 1-12). Overall study results and their limits: The samples span the years 2004 to 2017, and the ART regimens used may be less effective than current regimens. Starting ART was linked to a significant rise in TRB diversity, yet even after long-term ART the diversity remained significantly lower than in transplant donor controls. Inferences about post-ART repertoire changes are limited because no data were available on ART adherence, viral resistance or therapy changes. Because pre-ART samples had limited cell numbers, unsorted PBMC were profiled rather than sorted CD4+ and CD8+ T cells. HIV repertoires had narrower CDR3 length ranges than controls, and the network structure suggested an antigen-experienced repertoire that shifted only slightly toward naive after ART. Expanded TRB clones identified before ART initiation dominated the repertoire across all time points, though the dominance fluctuated and decreased in many PLHIV after ART. Limited PBMC availability meant only the TCR beta chain was sequenced, without alpha chain pairing.

Inclusion was restricted to participants for whom at least one PBMC sample before ART initiation and at least two post-ART samples were available. Treatment was received in the United States of America by all participants with HIV. Before DNA extraction, cryopreserved samples of roughly 0.85-11 million PBMC were thawed and then washed. At the time of the earliest PBMC sample, participants with HIV were aged between about 20 and 54 years. Each participant contributed PBMC samples from 1-4 timepoints before ART initiation and 2-8 timepoints after ART initiation, with a median of 7 samples. For every participant, serial HIV viral load, CD4+ T-cell count, ART history and demographic data were obtained. Genomic DNA was extracted from unsorted PBMC with a Qiagen kit on a QIAcube, processed in batches of 12 samples. Its CDR3 holds 14 amino acids, cysteine through phenylalanine. Only the CDR3 portion is preserved as DNA: 42 bases, with reading frame beginning at the first base. Trimming accounts for 0 bases at V and 7 bases at J, while the number of junction bases matched to no gene is 6. CDR1 and CDR2 (SGHDT, YYEEEE) derive from the germline V gene.

A word on this clone: It lacks a known antigen. Per-base qualities were not stored, and no clone one base away is much larger.

The immunoSEQ hsTCRB v3.0 assay was used at survey level resolution to sequence the TRB variable region. The target sequencing depth for TRB was about 40,000-50,000 T-cell genomes per sample. TRB libraries were pooled and sequenced on an Illumina MiSeq using a v3 150-cycle kit. Processing in the source paper ran as follows. Repertoire analysis ran in R within a reproducible Nextflow workflow covering QC, data transformation and analysis. LymphoSeq2, an R package for exploring AIRR-Seq data, was used to implement custom analyses. A few samples that produced fewer than 5000 total TRB sequences were removed, so fewer than 200 HIV repertoires were analyzed. Among the approximately 190 retained HIV repertoires, around 60 were collected before ART initiation and approximately 130 were collected after ART initiation. Repertoires were downsampled to 5000 TRB nucleotide sequences, and summary statistics were averaged over 100 downsampling iterations. TRB sequences were retained for analysis only if CDR3 regions of at least seven amino acids were present. A Shannon entropy-derived clonality score and the Gini coefficient were used to measure diversity. Repertoire networks linked the top 5000 CDR3 amino acid sequences whenever two sequences differed by an edit distance of one. Antigen specificity groups and MHC restriction were predicted for TRB CDR3 amino acid sequences with GLIPH2. To flag known associations with CMV, EBV, HIV or tissue antigens, CDR3 amino acid sequences were compared against VDJdb and McPAS-TCR. Pre-ART, post-ART and control groups were compared with Wilcoxon signed-rank tests and Holm-Bonferroni correction. The clones in this table, taken by TCRdb from immuneACCESS, are in-frame only. Not every clone is retained; where verified, under half of the shortfall comes from an unresolved V gene, and the cause of the rest is unknown. V and J calls and clone size follow that table, whereas D and trimming were derived from the DNA. The sample contains tens of thousands of clones, roughly 81% of them found a single time. Of the sample, approximately 4.9% is held by the ten largest clones.

The chain is assembled from TRBV5-6 and TRBJ2-5; 7 central bases correspond to TRBD2. This sample comprised unsorted PBMCs, obtained roughly 2.9 years before starting antiretroviral therapy. This TCR derives from a woman aged 25 to 39 with HIV. The DNA sequence reads TGTGCCAGCAGCTTGGGACTAGCCAGTGGGACCCAGTACTTC. This gives the protein CASSLGLASGTQYF. Supplemented by the reference TRBV5-6 and TRBJ2-5 proteins around the CDR3, the complete variable domain is DAGVTQSPTHLIKTRGQQVTLRCSPKSGHDTVSWYQQALGQGPQFIFQYYEEEERQRGNFPDRFSGHQFPNYSSELNVNALLLGDSALYLCASSLGLASGTQYFGPGTRLLVL.